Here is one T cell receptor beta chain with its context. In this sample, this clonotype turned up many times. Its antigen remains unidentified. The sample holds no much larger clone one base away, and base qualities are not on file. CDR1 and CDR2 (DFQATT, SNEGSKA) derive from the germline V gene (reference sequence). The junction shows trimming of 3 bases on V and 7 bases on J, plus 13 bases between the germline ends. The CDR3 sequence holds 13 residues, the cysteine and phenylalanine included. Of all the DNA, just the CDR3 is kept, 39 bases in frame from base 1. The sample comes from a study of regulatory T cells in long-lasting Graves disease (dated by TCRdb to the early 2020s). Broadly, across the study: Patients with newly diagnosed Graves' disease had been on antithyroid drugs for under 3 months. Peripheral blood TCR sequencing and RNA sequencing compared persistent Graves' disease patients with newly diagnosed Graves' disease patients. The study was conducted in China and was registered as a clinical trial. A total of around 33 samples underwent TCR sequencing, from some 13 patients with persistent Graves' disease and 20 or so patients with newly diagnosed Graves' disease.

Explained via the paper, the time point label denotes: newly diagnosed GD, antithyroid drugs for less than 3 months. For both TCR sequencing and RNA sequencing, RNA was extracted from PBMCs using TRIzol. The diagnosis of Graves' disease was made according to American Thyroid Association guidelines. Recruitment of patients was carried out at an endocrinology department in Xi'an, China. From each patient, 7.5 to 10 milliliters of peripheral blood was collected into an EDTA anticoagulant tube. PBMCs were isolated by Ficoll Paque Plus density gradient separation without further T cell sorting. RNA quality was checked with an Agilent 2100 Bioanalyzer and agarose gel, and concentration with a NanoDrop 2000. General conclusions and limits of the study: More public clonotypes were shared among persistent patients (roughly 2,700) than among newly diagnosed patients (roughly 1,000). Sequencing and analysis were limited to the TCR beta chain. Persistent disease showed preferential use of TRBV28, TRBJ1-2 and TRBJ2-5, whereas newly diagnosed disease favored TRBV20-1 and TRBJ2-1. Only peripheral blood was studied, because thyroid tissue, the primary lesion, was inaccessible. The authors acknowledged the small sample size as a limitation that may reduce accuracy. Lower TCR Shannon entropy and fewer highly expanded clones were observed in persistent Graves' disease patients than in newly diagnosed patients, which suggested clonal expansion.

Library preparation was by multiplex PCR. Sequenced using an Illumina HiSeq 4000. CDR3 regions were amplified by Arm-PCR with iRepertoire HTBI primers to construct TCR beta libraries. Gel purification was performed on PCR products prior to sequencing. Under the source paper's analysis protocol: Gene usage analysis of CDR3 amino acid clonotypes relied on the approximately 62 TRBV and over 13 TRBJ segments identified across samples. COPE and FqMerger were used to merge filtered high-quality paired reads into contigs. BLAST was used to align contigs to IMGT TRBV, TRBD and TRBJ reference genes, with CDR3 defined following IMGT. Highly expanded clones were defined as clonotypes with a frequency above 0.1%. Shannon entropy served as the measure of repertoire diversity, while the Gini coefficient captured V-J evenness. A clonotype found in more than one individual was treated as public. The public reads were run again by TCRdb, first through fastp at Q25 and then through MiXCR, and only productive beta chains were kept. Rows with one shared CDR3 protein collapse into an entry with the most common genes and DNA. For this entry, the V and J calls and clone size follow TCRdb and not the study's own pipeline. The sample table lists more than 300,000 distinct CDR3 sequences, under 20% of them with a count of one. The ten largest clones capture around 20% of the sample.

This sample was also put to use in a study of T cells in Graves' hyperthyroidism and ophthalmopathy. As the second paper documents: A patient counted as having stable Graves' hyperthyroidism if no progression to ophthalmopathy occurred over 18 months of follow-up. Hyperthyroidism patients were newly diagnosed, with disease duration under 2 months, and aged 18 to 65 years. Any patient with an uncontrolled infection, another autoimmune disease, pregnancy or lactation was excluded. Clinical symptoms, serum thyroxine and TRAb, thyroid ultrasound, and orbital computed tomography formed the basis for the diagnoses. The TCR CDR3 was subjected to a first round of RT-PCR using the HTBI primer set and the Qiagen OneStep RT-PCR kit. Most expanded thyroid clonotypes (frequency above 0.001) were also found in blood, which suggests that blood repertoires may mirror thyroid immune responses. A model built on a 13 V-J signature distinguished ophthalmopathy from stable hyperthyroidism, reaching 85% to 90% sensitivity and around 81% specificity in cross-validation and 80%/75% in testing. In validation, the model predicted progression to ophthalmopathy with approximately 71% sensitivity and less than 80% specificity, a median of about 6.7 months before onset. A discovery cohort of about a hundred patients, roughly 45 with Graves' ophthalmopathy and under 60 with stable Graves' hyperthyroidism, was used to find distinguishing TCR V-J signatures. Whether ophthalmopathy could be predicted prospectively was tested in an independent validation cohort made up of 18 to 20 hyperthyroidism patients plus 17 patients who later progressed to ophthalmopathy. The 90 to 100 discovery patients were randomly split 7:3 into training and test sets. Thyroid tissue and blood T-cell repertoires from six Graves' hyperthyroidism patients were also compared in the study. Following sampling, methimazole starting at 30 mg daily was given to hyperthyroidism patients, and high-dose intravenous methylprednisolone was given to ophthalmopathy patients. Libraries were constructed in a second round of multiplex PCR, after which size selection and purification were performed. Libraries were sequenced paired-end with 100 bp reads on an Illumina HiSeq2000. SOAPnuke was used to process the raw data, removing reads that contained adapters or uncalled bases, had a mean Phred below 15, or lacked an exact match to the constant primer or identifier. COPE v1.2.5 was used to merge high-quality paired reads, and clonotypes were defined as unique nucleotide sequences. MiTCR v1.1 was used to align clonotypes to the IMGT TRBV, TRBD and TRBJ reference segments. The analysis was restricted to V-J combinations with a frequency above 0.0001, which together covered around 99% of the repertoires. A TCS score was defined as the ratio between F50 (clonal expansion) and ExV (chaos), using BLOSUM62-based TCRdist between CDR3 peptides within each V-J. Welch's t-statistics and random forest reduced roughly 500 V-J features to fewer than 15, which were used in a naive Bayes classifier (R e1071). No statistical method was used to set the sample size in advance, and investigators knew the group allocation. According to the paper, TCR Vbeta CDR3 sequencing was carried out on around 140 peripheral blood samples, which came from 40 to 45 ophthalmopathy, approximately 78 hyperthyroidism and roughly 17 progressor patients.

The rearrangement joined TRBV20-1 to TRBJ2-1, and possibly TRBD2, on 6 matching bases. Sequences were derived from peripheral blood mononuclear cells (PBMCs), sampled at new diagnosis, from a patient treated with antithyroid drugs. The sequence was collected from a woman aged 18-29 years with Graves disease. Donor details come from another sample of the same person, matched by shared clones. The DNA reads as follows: TGCAGTGCTAGCGGGAGTTCGAGAAATGAGCAGTTCTTC. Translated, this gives CSASGSSRNEQFF.